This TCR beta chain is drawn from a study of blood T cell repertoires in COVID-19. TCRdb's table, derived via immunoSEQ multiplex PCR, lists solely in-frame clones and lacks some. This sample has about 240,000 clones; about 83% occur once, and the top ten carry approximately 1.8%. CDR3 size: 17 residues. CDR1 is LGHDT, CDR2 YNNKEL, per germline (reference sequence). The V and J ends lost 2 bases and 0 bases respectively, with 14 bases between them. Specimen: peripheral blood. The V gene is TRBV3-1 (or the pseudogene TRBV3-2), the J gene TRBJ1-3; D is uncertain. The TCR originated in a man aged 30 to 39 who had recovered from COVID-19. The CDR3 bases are TGTGCCAGCAGCCAACTCCCCCCAAAGAGCTCTGGAAACACCATATATTTT. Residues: CASSQLPPKSSGNTIYF.